This entry lists 20 T cell receptor beta chains sequenced from one sample in a study of T-cell memory formation after mild COVID-19. TCRdb recomputed calls from the 5' RACE reads with MiXCR, one row per CDR3 protein. The sample yields hundreds of thousands of distinct CDR3 sequences, about 20% seen once. The sequencing sample was made of PBMCs or a T cell subset sorted from them (not recorded which). The receptors were gathered from an adult woman who had mild COVID-19 (a few samples of this study predate the infection). Cell type and time point are not known.

The CDR3 reads CASSLISVGLAGEETQYF. CDR3 nucleotide sequence: TGTGCCAGCAGCTTAATTTCGGTGGGGCTAGCGGGGGAGGAGACCCAGTACTTC. The rearrangement joins TRBV7-6 to TRBJ2-5; 10 bases are shared with TRBD2. The V and J ends lost 2 bases and 5 bases, in that order; junction bases with no gene match: 14. This CDR3 is 18 amino acids long. Germline loops: CDR1 SGHVS, CDR2 FNYEAQ.

DNA of the CDR3: TGTGCCATCTGTCCCAGCCCGGGACAGTATATGTTTGGCTACACCTTC. Translated: CAICPSPGQYMFGYTF. J is TRBJ1-2 and V is TRBV10-3; 7 bases map to TRBD1. Germline-derived CDR1 and CDR2 are ENHRY and SYGVKD. The CDR3 totals 16 residues. Trimming at V came to 8 bases and at J to 7 bases, leaving 19 bases not matched to a gene.

In the case of this clonotype: No conserved phenylalanine or tryptophan ends this CDR3, so it is likely a read error. No DNA is shown, since the ends of the CDR3 on it are uncertain; the CDR3 is the one TCRdb lists. CDR3 sequence: CASSLVAGQGPFT. This chain joins TRBV7-9 and TRBJ2-7; TRBD1 reflects the table's D call only, with no check against the DNA. CDR1 SEHNR and CDR2 FQNEAQ come from the germline V gene (reference sequence). Counting both end residues, the CDR3 totals 13 amino acids.

The chain is built from TRBV5-1 and TRBJ1-1, with unresolved D. This CDR3 comprises 14 residues. Trimming cost V 3 bases and J 0 bases, with 9 bases left between them. Germline CDR1 SGHRS, CDR2 YFSETQ. CDR3 amino acids: CASSWLGVNTEAFF. The CDR3 DNA reads TGCGCCAGCAGCTGGCTGGGAGTGAACACTGAAGCTTTCTTT.

The chain uses TRBV4-1 and TRBJ2-5; D may be TRBD2 (6 bases). With 4 bases removed from V and 3 bases from J, the gap between germline ends came to 15 bases. The germline V gene has CDR1 MGHRA and CDR2 YSYEKL. The CDR3 has 15 residues. The CDR3 loop reads CASSPGLEPEETQYF. CDR3 bases: TGCGCCAGCAGCCCGGGACTCGAGCCCGAAGAGACCCAGTACTTC.

The J gene is TRBJ2-3, the V gene TRBV7-9; D unclear. The V end lost 0 bases, the J end lost 3 bases, and 10 bases lay between the germline ends. This CDR3 is built from 15 residues. Germline CDR1 is SEHNR and CDR2 is FQNEAQ (reference sequence). The CDR3, as DNA: TGTGCCAGCAGCTTAGCGCAAAGGGTAACAGATACGCAGTATTTT. It translates to CASSLAQRVTDTQYF.

This clonotype was detected a few times. The chain combines TRBV20-1 with TRBJ1-3; unclear D gene. Germline loops: CDR1 DFQATT, CDR2 SNEGSKA (reference sequence). The CDR3 spans 13 residues. The germline V and J ends were trimmed by 2 bases and 0 bases, with 5 bases remaining between them. In nucleotides, the CDR3 is TGCAGTGCTAGACAAGGCTCTGGAAACACCATATATTTT. Protein sequence: CSARQGSGNTIYF.

This chain connects TRBV27 to TRBJ1-1; 9 bases are a match to TRBD1. The V gene end was trimmed by 5 bases and the J gene end by 11 bases; junction bases not matched to a gene: 9. The CDR3 extends over 13 amino acids. Germline assignment: CDR1 MNHEY and CDR2 SMNVEV (reference sequence). The CDR3 coding sequence is TGTGCCAGCAGTCCGGACAGGGGAAGCCGGGCTTTCTTT. It yields the protein CASSPDRGSRAFF.

The rearrangement links TRBV19 to TRBJ2-7, with unresolved D. CDR1 and CDR2 (germline): LNHDA, SQIVND (reference sequence). The germline V and J ends were trimmed by 5 bases and 3 bases, with 14 bases remaining between them. This CDR3 has 14 amino acids. The CDR3: CASSPRGGHYEQYF. CDR3 DNA sequence: TGTGCCAGTAGTCCTCGTGGCGGCCACTACGAGCAGTACTTC.

This clonotype was counted a few times. The chain employs TRBV27 and TRBJ1-1; D gene uncertain. The CDR3 runs 13 residues. The germline CDR1 and CDR2 sequences are MNHEY and SMNVEV (reference sequence). V lost 1 base and J 2 bases, leaving 5 bases between the germline ends. The CDR3 here is CASSLFKNTEAFF. The CDR3 coding sequence is TGTGCCAGCAGTTTATTCAAAAACACTGAAGCTTTCTTT.

This clonotype showed up just once. This rearrangement joins TRBV6-2 or TRBV6-3 to TRBJ2-7, with 7 bases fitting TRBD2. The germline V gene has CDR1 MNHEY and CDR2 SVGEGT. Losses at the gene ends were 4 bases for V and 0 bases for J; bases not matched to a gene: 6. The CDR3 length is 15 residues. Here the CDR3 reads CASSWDASGSYEQYF. The DNA of the CDR3 is TGTGCCAGCAGTTGGGATGCTAGCGGCTCCTACGAGCAGTACTTC.

This clonotype was counted between two and nine times. The chain uses TRBV20-1 and TRBJ2-3; D could derive from TRBD1 or TRBD2 (6 bases each). CDR1 is DFQATT and CDR2 is SNEGSKA in the germline V gene (reference sequence). V was clipped by 3 bases and J by 0 bases, with 16 bases between them. CDR3 size: 16 residues. CDR3 coding DNA: TGCAGTGCTAGTCTACGGGGGCGCGGGAGCACAGATACGCAGTATTTT. Amino acid sequence: CSASLRGRGSTDTQYF.

This chain joins TRBV5-1 and TRBJ2-1; 7 bases line up with TRBD2. The germline V gene has CDR1 SGHRS and CDR2 YFSETQ. Losses at the gene ends were 2 bases for V and 10 bases for J; bases not matched to a gene: 6. The CDR3 has 13 amino acids. For the CDR3, the DNA is TGCGCCAGCAGCTTCGGGACTACAAAAGAGCAGTTCTTC. Encoded protein: CASSFGTTKEQFF. Full variable domain (outside the CDR3, taken from reference TRBV5-1 and TRBJ2-1): KAGVTQTPRYLIKTRGQQVTLSCSPISGHRSVSWYQQTPGQGLQFLFEYFSETQRNKGNFPGRFSGRQFSNSRSEMNVSTLELGDSALYLCASSFGTTKEQFFGPGTRLTVL.

The V gene is TRBV12-3 or TRBV12-4, the J gene TRBJ2-7; 8 bases align to TRBD1. The CDR3 spans 13 residues. Trimming at V came to 4 bases and at J to 6 bases, leaving 5 bases not matched to a gene. The CDR3 sequence: CASSSDRVREQYF. Written as DNA, the CDR3 is TGTGCCAGCAGTTCGGACAGGGTCCGCGAGCAGTACTTC.

This clonotype was counted between two and nine times. This chain connects TRBV6-1 to TRBJ1-5; D is unclear. The length of the CDR3 is 15 residues. Germline CDR1 reads MNHNS; CDR2 reads SASEGT. V was cut by 6 bases and J by 1 base, with 13 bases left in between. In DNA form, the CDR3 reads TGTGCCAGCAGATCCGAGGGAAAGAGCAATCAGCCCCAGCATTTT. It codes for CASRSEGKSNQPQHF.

This clonotype was counted a few times. The chain carries TRBV5-1 and TRBJ2-7; D possibly matches TRBD1 or TRBD2 (5 bases each). Trimming removed 3 bases at V and 3 bases at J, with 19 bases between. The CDR3 runs to 16 residues. Germline V gene sequence: CDR1 SGHRS, CDR2 YFSETQ. CDR3 region: CASSSWGPEGDYEQYF. Written as DNA, the CDR3 is TGCGCCAGCAGCTCTTGGGGCCCAGAGGGAGACTACGAGCAGTACTTC.

The chain is built from TRBV29-1 and TRBJ1-2, with TRBD1 matching over 9 bases. The V segment lost 4 bases and the J segment 5 bases; nucleotides outside the gene matches: 2. The CDR3 runs to 12 residues. Germline loops: CDR1 SQVTM, CDR2 ANQGSEA. This chain's CDR3 is CSVGTGVYGYTF. CDR3 bases: TGCAGCGTTGGGACAGGGGTATATGGCTACACCTTC.

The chain combines TRBV27 with TRBJ2-7, with D perhaps matching TRBD1 (5 bases). Germline CDR1 reads MNHEY; CDR2 reads SMNVEV (reference sequence). V dropped 5 bases and J dropped 0 bases, with 11 bases sitting between them. CDR3 length: 14 amino acids. As DNA, the CDR3 is TGTGCCAGCAGTAAGGGGTTTAGCTCCTACGAGCAGTACTTC. Amino acids: CASSKGFSSYEQYF.

V and J are TRBV7-8 and TRBJ2-1, with D perhaps assigned TRBD1 or TRBD2 (5 bases each). Germline CDR1 SGHVS, CDR2 FQNEAQ. The CDR3 runs to 13 residues. The V gene lost 0 bases and the J gene lost 14 bases, with 14 bases spanning the gap. The CDR3, as DNA: TGTGCCAGCAGCTTAGCTCTGAGGGGAAGTGAGTTCTTC. Translating gives CASSLALRGSEFF.

The V call is TRBV20-1, the J call TRBJ2-1; 9 nucleotides agree with TRBD2. The trim removed 6 bases at V and 1 base at J, leaving 7 bases unmatched. Per the germline V gene, CDR1 is DFQATT and CDR2 is SNEGSKA (reference sequence). The CDR3 runs 15 residues. The CDR3 nucleotides read TGCAGTGCCCCGGGGAGCGGGAGGTCCTACAATGAGCAGTTCTTC. As protein: CSAPGSGRSYNEQFF.